One TCR beta chain is described in this entry. Its target is unknown. The sort gate was single viable CD3+CD4+CD8-CD45RO+ cells for memory CD4+ T cells. The data derive from a study of memory CD4+ T cells and cytomegalovirus serostatus. Germline lookup yields CDR1 SGHRS and CDR2 YFSETQ. V lost 6 bases to trimming and J lost 1 base, with 10 bases between them. This CDR3 spans 13 amino acids. Methods used by the authors: After removing out-of-frame reads, 2,204,828 distinct TCRbeta sequences remained. Sequencing was performed with immunoSEQ multiplex PCR; in TCRdb, only in-frame clones are kept and a portion is missing. Clone size and the V and J calls come from that table; the DNA yielded D and trimming. Of over 60,000 clones detected, about 74% appear once; the ten largest clones hold roughly 1%. Findings and caveats of the study: Of 150 to 200 reported CMV TCRbeta sequences, about 67 were found in memory CD4+ repertoires. Suggested: most of the CMV-linked TCR signature lies in CD4+ memory cells. Median bootstrapped AUC for CMV status was just under 0.97 originally, approximately 0.93 US-trained.

The TCR was taken from an adult in good health and CMV-seronegative. The chain combines TRBV5-1 with TRBJ1-1, with D possibly TRBD1 on 6 matching bases. Source material: memory CD4+ T cells from blood. CDR3 sequence: CASNEDRNTEAFF. The DNA of the CDR3 is TGCGCCAGCAATGAGGACAGGAACACTGAAGCTTTCTTT.